Listed below are T cell receptor beta chains from one sample, sequenced in a study of CD8 T cells in Susac syndrome. TCRdb re-called the immunoSEQ multiplex PCR reads with MiXCR, one entry per CDR3 protein. Of some 170,000 distinct CDR3 sequences listed, 85% to 95% are singletons. Sequences were obtained from CD4+ T cells from PBMCs. The receptors were sampled from a human donor with Susac syndrome. Both conserved end residues are part of each CDR3. The D gene is left open where the match is weak. Size is omitted from some rows. Given values are once, few, many or a class for expanded clones.

V gene	J gene	D gene	clone size	CDR3 protein	CDR3 DNA
TRBV20-1	TRBJ2-1	TRBD2	-	CSAASGSYEQFF	TGCAGTGCTGCTAGCGGGAGCTATGAGCAGTTCTTC
TRBV19	TRBJ1-1	-	-	CASSIWDSNTEAFF	TGTGCCAGTAGTATTTGGGACTCGAACACTGAAGCTTTCTTT
TRBV10-3	TRBJ2-5	-	-	CAIRGSGDHETQYF	TGTGCCATCAGGGGAAGCGGAGACCATGAGACCCAGTACTTC
TRBV4-1	TRBJ2-2	TRBD2	-	CASSQSLAGLNTGELFF	TGCGCCAGCAGCCAGTCTTTAGCGGGCCTGAACACCGGGGAGCTGTTTTTT
TRBV7-9	TRBJ1-1	-	-	CASSPGAAANTEAFF	TGTGCCAGCAGCCCTGGGGCAGCGGCGAACACTGAAGCTTTCTTT
TRBV7-2	TRBJ2-1	TRBD2	-	CASSLGTSRYNEQFF	TGTGCCAGCAGCTTAGGGACTAGCCGTTACAATGAGCAGTTCTTC
TRBV14	TRBJ1-1	TRBD1	-	CASSQVRRGHQAFF	TGTGCCAGCAGCCAAGTTCGCAGGGGGCACCAAGCTTTCTTT
TRBV24-1	TRBJ2-3	-	-	CATSELTRTDTQYF	TGTGCCACCAGTGAGTTGACACGCACAGATACGCAGTATTTT
TRBV2	TRBJ2-5	-	-	CASNRDSSLKTQYF	TGTGCCAGCAACCGGGACTCCTCCTTGAAGACCCAGTACTTC
TRBV14	TRBJ2-5	TRBD2	-	CASSLGTSGRLETQYF	TGTGCCAGCAGCCTCGGGACTAGCGGGAGGCTAGAGACCCAGTACTTC
TRBV4-2	TRBJ2-1	-	-	CASSQGRDSYNEQFF	TGTGCCAGCAGCCAAGGGCGGGATTCCTACAATGAGCAGTTCTTC
TRBV20-1	TRBJ1-2	-	-	CSARDRTGTSGYTF	TGCAGTGCTAGAGATCGGACGGGTACGAGTGGCTACACCTTC
TRBV6-5	TRBJ1-1	TRBD1	-	CASSFTGARGNTEAFF	TGTGCCAGCAGTTTTACAGGGGCTAGGGGGAACACTGAAGCTTTCTTT
TRBV3-1	TRBJ2-5	-	-	CASSPPEETQYF	TGTGCCAGCAGCCCGCCCGAAGAGACCCAGTACTTC
TRBV7-9	TRBJ2-1	-	-	CASSLGPAGLNEQFF	TGTGCCAGCAGCTTAGGTCCGGCAGGGCTCAATGAGCAGTTCTTC
TRBV28	TRBJ1-3	-	-	CASSLNRAGNTIYF	TGTGCCAGCAGTTTAAACAGGGCTGGAAACACCATATATTTT
TRBV20-1	TRBJ1-2	-	-	CSPGGMLYGYTF	TGCAGTCCAGGAGGGATGCTCTATGGCTACACCTTC
TRBV3-1	TRBJ2-5	-	-	CASSREGPFGETQYF	TGTGCCAGCAGCCGAGAAGGTCCTTTCGGGGAGACCCAGTACTTC
TRBV7-3	TRBJ1-1	-	-	CASSLNRNTEAFF	TGTGCCAGCAGCTTAAACAGAAACACTGAAGCTTTCTTT
TRBV2	TRBJ2-2	TRBD2	-	CASSGLAGGVTGELFF	TGTGCCAGCAGTGGGCTAGCGGGAGGCGTCACCGGGGAGCTGTTTTTT
TRBV27	TRBJ2-7	-	-	CASSPKRSGYEQYF	TGTGCCAGCAGTCCGAAGAGGTCAGGTTACGAGCAGTACTTC
TRBV30	TRBJ2-6	-	few	CAWSLTFGGGANVLTF	TGTGCCTGGAGCCTAACGTTTGGCGGTGGGGCCAACGTCCTGACTTTC
TRBV7-2	TRBJ2-2	-	few	CASSFPGELFF	TGTGCCAGCAGCTTTCCCGGGGAGCTGTTTTTT
TRBV25-1	TRBJ2-1	-	-	CASSPQGWGSYNEQFF	TGTGCCAGCAGCCCCCAGGGATGGGGATCCTACAATGAGCAGTTCTTC
TRBV9	TRBJ1-2	-	-	CASSVPSNYGYTF	TGTGCCAGCAGCGTACCCTCTAACTATGGCTACACCTTC
TRBV20-1	TRBJ1-1	-	-	CSARDPAGAEAFF	TGCAGTGCTAGAGATCCGGCAGGGGCTGAAGCTTTCTTT
TRBV2	TRBJ2-7	-	-	CASRVQGPTYEQYF	TGTGCCAGCAGGGTACAGGGCCCCACCTACGAGCAGTACTTC
TRBV3-1	TRBJ2-1	-	-	CASSQEWATLGEQFF	TGTGCCAGCAGCCAAGAGTGGGCTACGTTAGGTGAGCAGTTCTTC
TRBV10-1	TRBJ2-1	TRBD2	-	CASSPSGSGFEQFF	TGCGCCAGCAGCCCTAGCGGGAGTGGGTTTGAGCAGTTCTTC
TRBV7-9	TRBJ2-4	-	-	CASSSPPGGHVQYF	TGTGCCAGCAGCTCGCCGCCCGGCGGTCACGTTCAGTACTTC
TRBV2	TRBJ1-2	-	few	CASSSNYGYTF	TGTGCCAGCAGCTCTAACTATGGCTACACCTTC
TRBV20-1	TRBJ2-3	TRBD1	-	CSALTGKGTDTQYF	TGCAGTGCATTGACAGGGAAGGGCACAGATACGCAGTATTTT
TRBV12-5	TRBJ1-5	-	-	CASGQGHLSQPQHF	TGTGCTAGTGGTCAAGGACATCTCAGCCAGCCCCAGCATTTT
TRBV6-6	TRBJ1-5	-	-	CASRPGPWDQPQHF	TGTGCCAGCAGGCCGGGACCGTGGGATCAGCCCCAGCATTTT
TRBV2	TRBJ1-2	-	-	CASSEGDGGYTF	TGTGCCAGCAGTGAAGGGGACGGCGGCTACACCTTC
TRBV19	TRBJ2-2	-	-	CASSWGTGELFF	TGTGCCAGTAGTTGGGGGACCGGGGAGCTGTTTTTT
TRBV20-1	TRBJ2-7	TRBD1	-	CSARDTGTGAYEQYF	TGCAGTGCTAGAGATACGGGGACAGGGGCCTACGAGCAGTACTTC
TRBV5-1	TRBJ2-3	TRBD2	-	CASFRGSGGADTQYF	TGCGCCAGCTTCCGGGGGAGCGGGGGAGCAGATACGCAGTATTTT
TRBV3-1	TRBJ2-1	TRBD2	-	CASSPYSGRAYNEQFF	TGTGCCAGCAGCCCCTATAGCGGGAGGGCGTACAATGAGCAGTTCTTC